Each of the 3 T cell receptor beta chains below was sequenced from the same sample in a study of blood T cell repertoires in COVID-19 (dated by TCRdb to between 2020 and 2021). Libraries were built with the immunoSEQ multiplex PCR assay. Held by TCRdb, this immuneACCESS table contains in-frame sequences only and omits some clones. Under half of the omission traces to an unresolved V gene where checked; the cause of the rest is unknown. This sample comprises roughly 340,000 clones, approximately 90% of them detected only once. Of the sample, roughly 1% falls within the top ten clones. What was sequenced was PBMCs or T cells enriched from blood (not recorded which). The source is a man between 18 and 29 years old who had recovered from COVID-19.

This sequence joins TRBV6-1 and TRBJ2-3; D may be TRBD2 (5 bases). Germline V CDR1 and CDR2: MNHNS, SASEGT. The CDR3 is 12 amino acids. The V end lost 1 base, the J end lost 7 bases, and 6 bases lay between the germline ends. The CDR3 reads CASSEGGYTQYF. CDR3 bases: TGTGCCAGCAGTGAAGGCGGGTATACGCAGTATTTT.

This chain joins TRBV5-4 and TRBJ2-2; tentative D call: TRBD1 (7 bases). V was shortened by 5 bases and J by 5 bases, with 16 bases between the two germline ends. The CDR3 is made up of 15 amino acids. Germline CDR1 SGHNT, CDR2 YYREEE (reference sequence). The CDR3 protein is CASSSRGARTGELFF. The CDR3 bases are TGTGCCAGCAGTTCCAGGGGGGCGCGGACCGGGGAGCTGTTTTTT.

The chain combines TRBV7-6 with TRBJ2-7; 7 bases agree with TRBD1. The V gene's germline CDR1 is SGHVS and CDR2 FNYEAQ. The junction had 11 bases not matched to a gene; V was cut back by 5 bases and J by 4 bases. The CDR3 runs to 15 residues. This CDR3 reads CASSGFPGQTYEQYF. The DNA of the CDR3 is TGTGCCAGCAGCGGCTTCCCGGGACAGACGTACGAGCAGTACTTC.